This TCR beta chain was recovered during a study of tumor-infiltrating lymphocytes in primary liver carcinoma. For the study at large: These patients were men and women whose ages were 30 to 69 years.

Germline DNA was extracted too, while blood RNA derived from unsorted whole blood. The CDR3 has 14 amino acids. In regard to this clonotype: Being one base from a much bigger clone, this may be a read error.

A primer matching the constant region was used to make TCR beta cDNA from approximately 0.45 ug of total RNA. What produced the TCR beta libraries was three nested multiplex PCR rounds using slightly modified ARM-PCR. For 10 cycles apiece, the opening two PCR rounds ran with TRBV1-TRBV30 forward primers and a C-beta reverse primer. In TCRdb, the multiplex PCR reads were re-called with MiXCR into one record per CDR3 protein. The data hold approximately 330,000 distinct CDR3 sequences, with almost 65% observed a single time. The sequence was obtained from a man aged 35-49 years with primary liver carcinoma and hepatitis B virus infection. V usage is TRBV12-3 or TRBV12-4 and J usage is TRBJ2-7, with D perhaps matching TRBD1 (6 bases). The sequencing sample was made of peripheral blood. The CDR3 protein is CAGSLFRGRYEQYF. The CDR3 region has the DNA TGTGCCGGCAGTTTGTTCAGGGGCAGGTACGAGCAGTACTTC.